The present TCR beta chain was sequenced within a study of T cell changes during pregnancy in multiple sclerosis. V lost 0 bases, J lost 2 bases, and 9 bases lay in between. Per the germline V gene, CDR1 is LGHNA and CDR2 is YNFKEQ. The CDR3 runs to 15 residues. Libraries were prepared by immunoSEQ multiplex PCR; TCRdb keeps only in-frame clonotypes and omits some of them. This sample has tens of thousands of clones, with 90% found just once. The chain combines TRBV4-2 with TRBJ2-3; D is undetermined. The sample consisted of CD4+ T cells from peripheral blood mononuclear cells, taken in the first trimester of pregnancy. The receptor's source is a female donor with multiple sclerosis, enrolled in a pregnancy study. As DNA, the CDR3 is TGTGCCAGCAGCCAAGATTTGCGGAACACAGATACGCAGTATTTT. As protein: CASSQDLRNTDTQYF.